Listed here are 10 T cell receptor beta chains from one sample, sequenced in a study of blood T cell repertoires in COVID-19. The data were produced by immunoSEQ multiplex PCR, yet TCRdb's version contains in-frame clones alone and is incomplete. The data show approximately 290,000 clones, 75% to 90% seen once. Sequencing input: peripheral blood. These TCRs come from a man between 25 and 39 years old with acute or convalescent COVID-19.

The V and J genes are TRBV5-5 and TRBJ1-5; D uncertain. From germline, CDR1 is SGHKS and CDR2 YYEKEE (reference sequence). This CDR3 has 14 amino acids. Trimming removed 3 bases at V and 0 bases at J, with 7 bases between. In DNA form, the CDR3 reads TGTGCCAGCAGCTCTGACTCTAGCAATCAGCCCCAGCATTTT. Amino acid sequence: CASSSDSSNQPQHF.

This clone was recorded once. The sample holds other DNA sequences that translate to the same CDR3. The rearrangement links TRBV6-5 to TRBJ1-1; tentatively, D is TRBD1 (5 bases). V shed 6 bases and J shed 5 bases, with 10 bases lying between them. Germline loops: CDR1 MNHEY, CDR2 SVGAGI. The CDR3 has 12 amino acids. The DNA for the CDR3 is TGTGCCAGCAGGACCGGGGGGACTGAAGCTTTCTTT. Translated: CASRTGGTEAFF.

This chain connects TRBV4-1 to TRBJ1-4, with D perhaps TRBD1 (6 bases). The CDR3 has 15 residues. Trimming took 2 bases from V and 0 from J, leaving 7 bases between them. Germline-derived CDR1 and CDR2 are MGHRA and YSYEKL. CDR3 in amino acids: CASSQQGTTNEKLFF. DNA for the CDR3: TGCGCCAGCAGCCAACAGGGGACAACTAATGAAAAACTGTTTTTT.

The chain links TRBV18 to TRBJ1-3; D gene unclear. Germline-derived CDR1 and CDR2 are KGHSH and LQKENI. Deletions cut 6 bases from V and 0 bases from J, with 12 bases between. The CDR3 sequence is 15 residues long. CDR3 sequence (DNA): TGTGCCAGCTCCCAACGGGTGAGCTCTGGAAACACCATATATTTT. Its protein product is CASSQRVSSGNTIYF.

This clone showed up just once. The chain combines TRBV7-3 with TRBJ2-7; the D is unclear. This CDR3 has 13 residues. Germline assignment: CDR1 SGHTA and CDR2 FQGTGA. V was pared by 6 bases and J by 3 bases, with 12 bases between. CDR3 bases: TGTGCCAGCAGTCATAACCCGGGCTACGAGCAGTACTTC. It codes for CASSHNPGYEQYF.

The V call is TRBV9, the J call TRBJ2-3; D gene ambiguous. V gave up 3 bases and J gave up 2 bases, with 7 bases separating them. Germline CDR1 reads SGDLS; CDR2 reads YYNGEE. The CDR3 runs to 13 residues. CDR3: CASSAPPTDTQYF. DNA for the CDR3: TGTGCCAGCAGCGCCCCTCCCACAGATACGCAGTATTTT.

The chain joins TRBV11-2 to TRBJ2-5, with 7 nucleotides matching TRBD1. The CDR3 extends over 17 amino acids. Germline lookup yields CDR1 SGHAT and CDR2 FQNNGV. V shed 1 base and J 2 bases; nucleotides not matched to a gene: 10. The CDR3 sequence is CASSLGVTGFGQETQYF. The CDR3, as DNA: TGTGCCAGCAGCTTAGGGGTGACAGGGTTCGGTCAAGAGACCCAGTACTTC.

The table lists this clone with a count of one. V and J are TRBV6-6 and TRBJ1-2; 7 nucleotides align to TRBD1. This CDR3 contains 13 residues. V lost 7 bases and J lost 3; bases outside the gene matches: 5. Germline-derived CDR1 and CDR2 are MNHNY and SVGAGI (reference sequence). CDR3 protein: CASTFQGDYGYTF. The CDR3 bases are TGTGCCAGCACTTTCCAGGGGGACTATGGCTACACCTTC.

The chain links TRBV28 to TRBJ2-1, with 11 bases identical to TRBD2. This CDR3 has 16 residues. Trimming removed 5 bases from V and 3 bases from J; junction bases left unmatched: 6. Per germline, CDR1 MDHEN and CDR2 SYDVKM. CDR3 coding DNA: TGTGCCAGCAGTACCATAGCGGGAGGGTACTACAATGAGCAGTTCTTC. Translation gives CASSTIAGGYYNEQFF. Using reference TRBV28 and TRBJ2-1 for the parts outside the CDR3, the full variable domain is DVKVTQSSRYLVKRTGEKVFLECVQDMDHENMFWYRQDPGLGLRLIYFSYDVKMKEKGDIPEGYSVSREKKERFSLILESASTNQTSMYLCASSTIAGGYYNEQFFGPGTRLTVL.

The chain has TRBV19 and TRBJ1-4; 8 bases fit TRBD1. In germline, CDR1 is LNHDA, CDR2 SQIVND (reference sequence). V trimming: 6 bases; J trimming: 2 bases; junction bases outside the gene matches: 5. The CDR3 is 15 residues long. The CDR3 sequence: CASRLQGATNEKLFF. The CDR3 DNA reads as TGTGCCAGTAGGCTTCAGGGGGCGACTAATGAAAAACTGTTTTTT. The entire variable domain, with the rest obtained from reference TRBV19 and TRBJ1-4, is as follows: DGGITQSPKYLFRKEGQNVTLSCEQNLNHDAMYWYRQDPGQGLRLIYYSQIVNDFQKGDIAEGYSVSREKKESFPLTVTSAQKNPTAFYLCASRLQGATNEKLFFGSGTQLSVL.